Listed below are T cell receptor beta chains from one sample, sequenced in a study of T cells after posttransplantation cyclophosphamide. The data were produced by immunoSEQ multiplex PCR, yet TCRdb's version contains in-frame clones alone and is incomplete. This sample carries approximately 39,000 clones, none of them present only once. The sample was PBMCs. The receptor set was obtained from a man between 50 and 59 years old in good health, CMV-negative, and a related stem cell transplant donor. Both conserved end residues are part of each CDR3. The D gene is left open where the match is weak. Clone size is stated in some rows and not others, as once, few, many or a class when expanded.

v_gene	j_gene	abundance	d_gene	CDR3nt	CDR3aa
TRBV30	TRBJ1-1	many	.	TGTGCCTGGAGTGTACCCCCTATACAGTACCAAGCTTTCTTT	CAWSVPPIQYQAFF
TRBV9	TRBJ2-7	many	TRBD1	TGTGCCAGCAGCACTCGACAGGGGGCCCACGAGCAGTACTTC	CASSTRQGAHEQYF
TRBV5-4	TRBJ2-3	many	TRBD2	TGTGCCAGCAGCCCCGGACTAGCGGCCACAGATACGCAGTATTTT	CASSPGLAATDTQYF
TRBV11-3	TRBJ2-2	many	TRBD1	TGTGCCAGCAGCCCCAGGCTGGACAGGGGACAGGATGCGGAGCTGTTTTTT	CASSPRLDRGQDAELFF
TRBV19	TRBJ1-4	many	.	TGTGCCAGAAACGCAGCGGGGGGCAGGGGTGAAAAACTGTTTTTT	CARNAAGGRGEKLFF
TRBV5-4	TRBJ1-1	many	TRBD1	TGTGCCAGCAGCTTGAGCGGACAGGGGGTGAACACTGAAGCTTTCTTT	CASSLSGQGVNTEAFF
TRBV21-1	TRBJ2-7	many	.	TGTGCCAGCAGCAAAGTAGGGGGGGAGCGGTACGAGCAGTACTTC	CASSKVGGERYEQYF
TRBV27	TRBJ1-4	many	.	TGTGCCAGCAGTCCAACAGGGTGGACTAATGAAAAACTGTTTTTT	CASSPTGWTNEKLFF
TRBV7-2	TRBJ2-5	many	.	TGTGCCAGCAGCTTACAGGTGGGAGCGGAGACCCAGTACTTC	CASSLQVGAETQYF
TRBV7-7	TRBJ2-3	.	TRBD2	TGTGCCAGCAGCTCCGGACTAGAGACAGATACGCAGTATTTT	CASSSGLETDTQYF
TRBV6-4	TRBJ2-1	many	TRBD2	TGTGCCAGCAGAACTAGCGGGCTCTACAATGAGCAGTTCTTC	CASRTSGLYNEQFF
TRBV27	TRBJ1-1	many	TRBD1	TGTGCCAGCAGTCGACAGGGGGGTAGCACTGAAGCTTTCTTT	CASSRQGGSTEAFF
TRBV11-2	TRBJ2-3	.	TRBD2	TGTGCCAGCAGCTTATTTCCTAGCGGCAGCACAGATACGCAGTATTTT	CASSLFPSGSTDTQYF
TRBV9	TRBJ2-1	.	TRBD2	TGTGCCAGCAGCGTAGTTGTCGGGGGGGCCGTCAATGAGCAGTTCTTC	CASSVVVGGAVNEQFF
TRBV2	TRBJ1-2	many	TRBD1	TGTGCCAGCAGTGATCAACAGGGGCGCTATGGCTACACCTTC	CASSDQQGRYGYTF
TRBV5-4	TRBJ2-7	many	.	TGTGCCAGCAGCCTCGGGGATCTCCCCTACGAGCAGTACTTC	CASSLGDLPYEQYF
TRBV6-1	TRBJ2-7	many	.	TGTGCCAGCCGGAGGAGGTCGTCTTATAACGAGCAGTACTTC	CASRRRSSYNEQYF
TRBV4-1	TRBJ2-3	many	TRBD2	TGCGCCAGCAGCCAAGGGACTAGCGGGGGCCCCTCCACAGATACGCAGTATTTT	CASSQGTSGGPSTDTQYF
TRBV6-1	TRBJ2-3	many	.	TGTGCCAGCAGTCGTTCCCCCGAGGGAGATACGCAGTATTTT	CASSRSPEGDTQYF
TRBV13	TRBJ1-1	many	.	TGTGCCAGCAGCTTAGGAGGGGGCACTGAAGCTTTCTTT	CASSLGGGTEAFF
TRBV30	TRBJ1-2	many	.	TGTGCCTGGAGTGTAGGGGAGGGCTATGGCTACACCTTC	CAWSVGEGYGYTF
TRBV7-2	TRBJ2-7	few	.	TGTGCCAGCAGCACCCAAATTTCGGGTTCCGAGCAGTACTTC	CASSTQISGSEQYF
TRBV28	TRBJ2-3	many	.	TGTGCCAGCAGTTTATCCCCGGCAGATACGCAGTATTTT	CASSLSPADTQYF
TRBV6-6	TRBJ1-3	many	.	TGTGCCAGCAGAAACCAAAAACAGGTCTTTGGAAACACCATATATTTT	CASRNQKQVFGNTIYF
TRBV7-3	TRBJ1-1	many	.	TGTGCCAGCAGCTTAACCCAGAACACTGAAGCTTTCTTT	CASSLTQNTEAFF
TRBV12-5	TRBJ2-7	.	.	TGTGCTAGTGGTTTGGCCCTCCCCTCGGGGTACGAGCAGTACTTC	CASGLALPSGYEQYF
TRBV4-3	TRBJ1-4	many	.	TGCGCCAGCAGCCAAGAGATAATAAGAGGGCAGGCCGTTGCAACTAATGAAAAACTGTTTTTT	CASSQEIIRGQAVATNEKLFF
TRBV29-1	TRBJ1-2	many	TRBD1	TGCAGCGTCCTTGGGACCTTCAGGGGGCTAGAAGGCTACACCTTC	CSVLGTFRGLEGYTF
TRBV5-1	TRBJ2-1	many	TRBD2	TGCGCCAGCAGGACTAGCGGGGCTTACAATGAGCAGTTCTTC	CASRTSGAYNEQFF
TRBV5-1	TRBJ2-7	many	TRBD1	TGCGCCAGCAGCAACCCACAGGGGGCTACCCTCGAGCAGTACTTC	CASSNPQGATLEQYF
TRBV2	TRBJ1-1	many	TRBD1	TGTGCCAGCAGGGGGACAGGGTGGGAAGCTTTCTTT	CASRGTGWEAFF
TRBV18	TRBJ1-2	.	.	TGTGCCAGCTCACCACGTGGGTCGACAGAAAGCTATGGCTACACCTTC	CASSPRGSTESYGYTF